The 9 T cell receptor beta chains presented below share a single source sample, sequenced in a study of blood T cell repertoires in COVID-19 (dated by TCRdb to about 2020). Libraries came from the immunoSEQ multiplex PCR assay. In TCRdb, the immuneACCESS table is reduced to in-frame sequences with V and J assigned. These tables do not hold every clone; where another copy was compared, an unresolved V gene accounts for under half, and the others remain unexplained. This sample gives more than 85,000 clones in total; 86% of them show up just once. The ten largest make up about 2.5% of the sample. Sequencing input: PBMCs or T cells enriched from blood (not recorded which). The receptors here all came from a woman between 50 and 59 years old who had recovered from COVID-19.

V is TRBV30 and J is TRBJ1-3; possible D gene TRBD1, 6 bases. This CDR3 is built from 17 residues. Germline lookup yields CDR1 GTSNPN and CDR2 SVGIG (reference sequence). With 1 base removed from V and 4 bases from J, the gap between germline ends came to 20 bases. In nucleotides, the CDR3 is TGTGCCTGGAGTGGGGACAACCAAAAGGCCGACGGAAACACCATATATTTT. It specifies CAWSGDNQKADGNTIYF.

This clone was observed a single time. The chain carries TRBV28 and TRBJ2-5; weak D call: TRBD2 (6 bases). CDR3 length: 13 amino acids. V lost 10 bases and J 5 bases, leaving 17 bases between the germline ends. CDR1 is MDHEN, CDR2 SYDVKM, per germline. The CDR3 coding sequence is TGTGCCACCAATAGCGGAATAAGGGAGACCCAGTACTTC. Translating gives CATNSGIRETQYF.

The CDR3 sequence is CASSVGQSSGNTIYF. CDR3 bases: TGTGCCAGCAGCGTGGGACAGAGCTCTGGAAACACCATATATTTT. The chain combines TRBV11-2 with TRBJ1-3, with 7 bases lining up with TRBD1. V shed 5 bases and J 0 bases; nucleotides not matched to a gene: 4. This CDR3 has 15 amino acids. CDR1 SGHAT and CDR2 FQNNGV come from the germline V gene. Using reference TRBV11-2 and TRBJ1-3 for the parts outside the CDR3, the full variable domain is EAGVAQSPRYKIIEKRQSVAFWCNPISGHATLYWYQQILGQGPKLLIQFQNNGVVDDSQLPKDRFSAERLKGVDSTLKIQPAKLEDSAVYLCASSVGQSSGNTIYFGEGSWLTVV.

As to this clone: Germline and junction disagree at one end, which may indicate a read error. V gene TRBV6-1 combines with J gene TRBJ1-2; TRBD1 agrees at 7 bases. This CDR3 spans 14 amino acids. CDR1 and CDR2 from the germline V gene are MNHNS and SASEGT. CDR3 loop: CASSEGGTDYGYTF. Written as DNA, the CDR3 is TGTGCCAGCAGCGAAGGCGGGACAGACTATGGCTACACCTTC.

CDR3: CASSPPGALYEQYF. CDR3 coding DNA: TGTGCCAGCAGCCCCCCCGGAGCGCTCTACGAGCAGTACTTC. J is TRBJ2-7 and V is TRBV6-5; no reliable D call. CDR3 length: 14 amino acids. Trimming took 6 bases from V and 3 from J, leaving 15 bases between them. The V gene's germline CDR1 is MNHEY and CDR2 SVGAGI.

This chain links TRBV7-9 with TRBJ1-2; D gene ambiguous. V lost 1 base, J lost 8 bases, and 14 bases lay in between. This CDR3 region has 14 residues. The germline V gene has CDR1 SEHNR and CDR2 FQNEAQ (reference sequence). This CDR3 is CASSLELGRGGYTF. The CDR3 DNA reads TGTGCCAGCAGCTTAGAATTAGGCCGAGGCGGCTACACCTTC. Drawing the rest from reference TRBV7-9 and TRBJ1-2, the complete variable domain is DTGVSQNPRHKITKRGQNVTFRCDPISEHNRLYWYRQTLGQGPEFLTYFQNEAQLEKSRLLSDRFSAERPKGSFSTLEIQRTEQGDSAMYLCASSLELGRGGYTFGSGTRLTVV.

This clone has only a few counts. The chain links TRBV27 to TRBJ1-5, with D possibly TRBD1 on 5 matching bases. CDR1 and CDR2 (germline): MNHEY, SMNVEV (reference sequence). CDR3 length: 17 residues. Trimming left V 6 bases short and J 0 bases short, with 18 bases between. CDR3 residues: CASRRKGAGDSNQPQHF. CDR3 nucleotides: TGTGCCAGCAGACGAAAAGGGGCAGGTGATAGCAATCAGCCCCAGCATTTT.

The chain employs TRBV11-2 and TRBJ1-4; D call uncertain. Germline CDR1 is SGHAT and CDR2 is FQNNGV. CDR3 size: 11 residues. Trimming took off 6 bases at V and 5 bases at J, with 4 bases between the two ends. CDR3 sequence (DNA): TGTGCCAGCAGGCTAAATGAAAAACTGTTTTTT. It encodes CASRLNEKLFF.

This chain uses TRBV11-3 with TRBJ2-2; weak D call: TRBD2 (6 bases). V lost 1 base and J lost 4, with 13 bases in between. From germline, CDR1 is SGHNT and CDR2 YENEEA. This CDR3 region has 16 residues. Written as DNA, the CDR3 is TGTGCCAGCAGCTTAGGTCTCGCGGGGCGCACCGGGGAGCTGTTTTTT. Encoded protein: CASSLGLAGRTGELFF.